This T cell receptor beta chain was captured in a study of blood T cells in healthy people across ages. A J-beta primer mix and a sample-barcoded 5' primer were used in a second PCR of roughly 6 to 11 cycles. A template-switch adaptor containing 12 random nucleotides labeled each cDNA molecule. TCRdb re-analysed the 5' RACE reads in MiXCR, keeping a single row per CDR3 protein. The sample gives about 760,000 distinct CDR3 sequences, 25% of which show up once; roughly 9% is in the top ten. Notes on the study in general: Diversity figures based on one million T cells were deemed too low.

Germline lookup yields CDR1 SGDLS and CDR2 YYNGEE. V dropped 0 bases and J dropped 4 bases, with 13 bases sitting between them. The CDR3 spans 16 residues. This clonotype occurred many times. Its matching antigen is unknown. The data were also submitted as part of a second study, on T cells of mothers and their children.

The chain has TRBV9 and TRBJ2-2; perhaps TRBD2 as D (6 bases). The receptor was isolated from a boy aged 10-17 years in good health. Specimen: blood. The CDR3 DNA follows: TGTGCCAGCAGCGTAGCTTCGTTCGGGGGCACCGGGGAGCTGTTTTTT. Protein product: CASSVASFGGTGELFF.